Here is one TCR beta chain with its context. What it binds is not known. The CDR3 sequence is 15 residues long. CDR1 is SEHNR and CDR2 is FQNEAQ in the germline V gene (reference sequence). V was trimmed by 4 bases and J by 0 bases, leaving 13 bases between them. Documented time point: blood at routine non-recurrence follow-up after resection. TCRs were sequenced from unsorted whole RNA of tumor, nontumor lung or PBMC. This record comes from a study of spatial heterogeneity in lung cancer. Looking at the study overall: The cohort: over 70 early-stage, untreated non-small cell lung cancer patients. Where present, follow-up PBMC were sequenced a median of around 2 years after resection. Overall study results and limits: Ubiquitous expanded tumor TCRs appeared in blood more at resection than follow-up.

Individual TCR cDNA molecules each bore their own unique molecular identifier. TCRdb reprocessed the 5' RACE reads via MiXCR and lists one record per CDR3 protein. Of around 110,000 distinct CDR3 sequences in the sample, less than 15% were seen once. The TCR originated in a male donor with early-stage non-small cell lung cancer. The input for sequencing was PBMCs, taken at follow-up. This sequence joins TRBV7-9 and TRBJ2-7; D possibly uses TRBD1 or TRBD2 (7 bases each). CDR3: CASSYQGGSSYEQYF. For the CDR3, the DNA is TGTGCCAGCAGCTACCAGGGGGGGAGCTCCTACGAGCAGTACTTC.